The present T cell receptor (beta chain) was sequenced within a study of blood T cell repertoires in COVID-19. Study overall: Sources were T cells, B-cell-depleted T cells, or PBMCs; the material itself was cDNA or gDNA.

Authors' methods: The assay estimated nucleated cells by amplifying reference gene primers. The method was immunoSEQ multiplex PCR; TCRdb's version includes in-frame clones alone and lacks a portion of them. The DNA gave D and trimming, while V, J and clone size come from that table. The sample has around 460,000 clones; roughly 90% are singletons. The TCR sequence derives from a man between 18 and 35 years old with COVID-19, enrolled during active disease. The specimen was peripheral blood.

This CDR3 reads CASSGKTSGTDTQYF. The CDR3 DNA reads as TGTGCCAGCAGCGGAAAGACTAGCGGCACAGATACGCAGTATTTT. This chain links TRBV5-4 with TRBJ2-3, with TRBD2 matching 8 bases. Germline CDR1 is SGHNT and CDR2 is YYREEE (reference sequence). The CDR3 extends over 15 amino acids. Trimming removed 4 bases from V and 1 base from J; junction bases left unmatched: 5.